This T cell receptor (beta chain) was retrieved from a study of shared clonotypes between healthy human individuals. For the study at large: Donor ages ranged 18 to 49 years: a couple of women, a few men. Study results and caveats: Richness estimates generally favored naive over memory subsets.

Everyone who donated was a Caucasian adult who lived in Nashville, Tennessee. As concerns this clone: Its matching antigen is unknown.

Measured with immunoSEQ multiplex PCR; TCRdb has only the in-frame clones, and not every one. The sample has approximately 330,000 clones, around 70% seen once. After removal of 4 bases from V and 2 bases from J, the junction contained 7 bases not matched to a gene. The CDR3 consists of 16 residues. From germline, CDR1 is MDHEN and CDR2 SYDVKM. This receptor was identified in a man between 25 and 39 years old in good health. The sample was memory CD4+ T cells sorted from blood. The subset: CD45RA-negative fraction. The chain links TRBV28 to TRBJ1-5; 8 positions agree with TRBD1. CDR3 DNA sequence: TGTGCCAGCAGTTCCCCAGGGGGCAGCGGCAATCAGCCCCAGCATTTT. It is translated as CASSSPGGSGNQPQHF.